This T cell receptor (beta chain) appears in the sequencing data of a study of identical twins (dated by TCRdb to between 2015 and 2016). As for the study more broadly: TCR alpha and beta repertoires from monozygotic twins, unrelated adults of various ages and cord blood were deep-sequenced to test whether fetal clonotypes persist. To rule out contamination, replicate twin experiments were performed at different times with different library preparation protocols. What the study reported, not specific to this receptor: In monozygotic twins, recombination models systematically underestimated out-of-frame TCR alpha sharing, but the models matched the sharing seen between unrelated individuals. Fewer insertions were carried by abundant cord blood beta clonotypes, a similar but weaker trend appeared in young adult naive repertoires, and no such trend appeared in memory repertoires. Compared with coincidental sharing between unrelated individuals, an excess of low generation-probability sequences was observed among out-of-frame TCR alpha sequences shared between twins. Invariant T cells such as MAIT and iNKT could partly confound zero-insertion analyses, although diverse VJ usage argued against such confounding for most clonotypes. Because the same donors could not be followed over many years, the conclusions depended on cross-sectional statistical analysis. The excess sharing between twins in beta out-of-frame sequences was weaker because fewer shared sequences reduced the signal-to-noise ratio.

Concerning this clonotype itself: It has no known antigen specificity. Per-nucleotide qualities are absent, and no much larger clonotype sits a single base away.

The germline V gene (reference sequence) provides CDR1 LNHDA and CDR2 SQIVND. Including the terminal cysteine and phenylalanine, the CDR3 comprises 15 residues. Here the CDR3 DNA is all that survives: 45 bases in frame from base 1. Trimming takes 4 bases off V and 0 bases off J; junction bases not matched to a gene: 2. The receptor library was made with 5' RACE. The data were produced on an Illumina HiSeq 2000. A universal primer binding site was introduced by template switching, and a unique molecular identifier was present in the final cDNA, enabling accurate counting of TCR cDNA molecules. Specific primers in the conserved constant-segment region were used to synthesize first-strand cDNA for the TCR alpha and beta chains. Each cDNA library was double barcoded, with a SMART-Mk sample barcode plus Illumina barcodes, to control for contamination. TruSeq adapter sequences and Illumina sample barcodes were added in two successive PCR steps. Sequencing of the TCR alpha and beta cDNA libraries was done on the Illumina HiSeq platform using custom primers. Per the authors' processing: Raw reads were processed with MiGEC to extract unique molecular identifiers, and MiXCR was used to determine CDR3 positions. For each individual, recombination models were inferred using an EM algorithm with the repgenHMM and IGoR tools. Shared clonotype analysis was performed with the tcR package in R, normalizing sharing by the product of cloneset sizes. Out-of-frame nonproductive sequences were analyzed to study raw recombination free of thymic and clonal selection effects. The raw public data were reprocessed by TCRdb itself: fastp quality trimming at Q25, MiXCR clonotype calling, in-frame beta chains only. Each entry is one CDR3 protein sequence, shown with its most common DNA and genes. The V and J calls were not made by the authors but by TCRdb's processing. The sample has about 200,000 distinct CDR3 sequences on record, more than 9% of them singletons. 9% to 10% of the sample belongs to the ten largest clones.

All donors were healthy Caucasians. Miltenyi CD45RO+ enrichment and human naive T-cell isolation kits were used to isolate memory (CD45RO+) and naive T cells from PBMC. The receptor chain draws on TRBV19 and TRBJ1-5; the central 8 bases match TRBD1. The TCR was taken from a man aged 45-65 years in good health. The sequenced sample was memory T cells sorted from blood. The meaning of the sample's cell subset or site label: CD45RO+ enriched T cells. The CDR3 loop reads CASSRTGSSNQPQHF. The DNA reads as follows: TGTGCCAGTAGTAGGACAGGGAGTAGCAATCAGCCCCAGCATTTT.